This T cell receptor (beta chain) was identified during a study of radiation and T cells in renal cell carcinoma. Time point specified: baseline pretreatment blood. Described treatment: 15 Gy SBRT to primary tumor, nephrectomy 4 weeks later. This table comes from immunoSEQ multiplex PCR, and its TCRdb copy is limited to in-frame clones, with some not included. This table holds 150,000 or so clones, roughly 90% found once. Germline lookup yields CDR1 MNHEY and CDR2 SVGAGI. The V and J ends lost 2 bases and 1 base, in that order; junction bases with no gene match: 6. The CDR3 is 16 residues long. On this clone itself: Its antigen remains unidentified.

Overall study results and limits: From baseline, blood top tumor clonotypes peaked at 2 weeks post-radiation.

The clonotype originates from a woman aged 70-85 years with renal cell carcinoma. This chain uses TRBV6-5 with TRBJ1-1; 8 bases line up with TRBD1. The source was blood, collected from a patient whose treatment included radiotherapy and nephrectomy. CDR3 nucleotides: TGTGCCAGCAGTTACCTGAACAGGGGGGGGAACACTGAAGCTTTCTTT. It specifies CASSYLNRGGNTEAFF.